Reported below is one TCR beta chain. Distinct nucleotide sequences in the sample also encode this CDR3. The sample is drawn from a study of shared clonotypes between healthy human individuals. This CDR3 is 12 amino acids long. Germline CDR1 reads MNHNY; CDR2 reads SVGAGI (reference sequence). The V gene lost 0 bases and the J gene lost 10 bases, with 7 bases spanning the gap. Clones were read by immunoSEQ multiplex PCR, and TCRdb kept only the in-frame ones, dropping some. The table records some 2,500,000 clones, 85% to 95% of them present only once. The sequencing sample was made of naive CD4+ T cells from PBMCs. Documented subset: CD45RA+ positively selected. The chain joins TRBV6-6 to TRBJ2-1, with D unresolved. This sequence originates from a man aged 18 to 29 in good health. Some clones in this sample may be carry-over from other donors' samples. CDR3 region: CASSYSVGEQFF. CDR3 nucleotide sequence: TGTGCCAGCAGTTACTCCGTTGGAGAGCAGTTCTTC.